The 7 T cell receptor beta chains listed next were all sequenced from one sample in a study of CD8 T cells in ankylosing spondylitis listed by TCRdb under 2017. The library was built by means of 5' RACE. Sequencing relied on an Illumina HiSeq 2500. TCRdb reran the public reads through fastp at Q25 and MiXCR, keeping productive beta chains. All rows with the same CDR3 protein become a single entry with the most common DNA and genes. A total of around 210,000 distinct CDR3 sequences appear in this sample, 7% to 10% of them only once. Clones ranked in the top ten supply 4% to 5% of the sample. The sequencing sample was made of blood, either unsorted or a sorted T cell fraction (not recorded which). These receptors came from a female donor with ankylosing spondylitis or in good health (not recorded which).

This clonotype has ten or more counts. The chain has TRBV29-1 and TRBJ2-2; D not resolved. Trimming pared 8 bases from V and 7 bases from J, leaving 20 bases between. CDR3 length: 14 residues. Germline CDR1 and CDR2: SQVTM and ANQGSEA. CDR3 sequence (DNA): TGCAGCTTTCGAAGGAACAGCCTTAACGGGGAGCTGTTTTTT. The encoded protein is CSFRRNSLNGELFF.

Many counts were recorded for this clonotype. The rearrangement links TRBV5-1 to TRBJ2-1; 12 nucleotides match TRBD2. CDR1 is SGHRS, CDR2 YFSETQ, per germline. The CDR3 runs 16 residues. V gave up 3 bases and J gave up 7 bases; unmatched junction bases: 8. CDR3 in DNA: TGCGCCAGCAGCTCCCCTAGCGGGAGGGTCATAAATGAGCAGTTCTTC. It codes for CASSSPSGRVINEQFF.

This clonotype was picked up many times. The CDR3 sequence is CSVGWLRGEGQETQYF. The CDR3 nucleotides read TGCAGCGTTGGATGGTTGAGGGGGGAGGGCCAAGAGACCCAGTACTTC. This chain links TRBV29-1 with TRBJ2-5, with D possibly TRBD2 on 7 matching bases. The CDR3 is 16 amino acids. The germline V gene has CDR1 SQVTM and CDR2 ANQGSEA. Trimming removed 4 bases from V and 1 base from J, with 19 bases in between.

The sample holds many counts of this clonotype. The chain has TRBV9 and TRBJ2-1; possibly TRBD1 or TRBD2 for D (5 bases each). This CDR3 is 12 amino acids long. V was pared by 7 bases and J by 7 bases, with 12 bases between. Germline V gene sequence: CDR1 SGDLS, CDR2 YYNGEE. This chain's CDR3 is CASGAWGNEQFF. For the CDR3, the DNA is TGTGCCAGCGGGGCCTGGGGGAATGAGCAGTTCTTC.

The chain is built from TRBV20-1 and TRBJ2-1, with D tentatively TRBD2 (6 bases). The V gene's germline CDR1 is DFQATT and CDR2 SNEGSKA (reference sequence). The ends were cut back, 0 bases at V and 6 bases at J, with 15 bases in the middle. This CDR3 is 15 amino acids long. The CDR3 region is CSARDAGSGSNEQFF. Here the CDR3 DNA reads TGCAGTGCTAGAGATGCGGGGAGCGGCAGCAATGAGCAGTTCTTC.

Ten or more counts support this clonotype. The chain couples TRBV4-2 to TRBJ2-7, with TRBD2 identical over 9 bases. The CDR3 has 14 amino acids. Unmatched junction bases numbered 4, after V lost 1 base and J lost 6 bases. The germline V gene encodes CDR1 LGHNA and CDR2 YNFKEQ. CDR3 sequence reads: CASSQVLAGSEQYF. The CDR3 DNA reads TGTGCCAGCAGCCAAGTTCTAGCGGGAAGCGAGCAGTACTTC.

A few counts support this clonotype. The chain combines TRBV4-2 with TRBJ2-5; D might be TRBD1 or TRBD2, each matching 5 bases. The CDR3 covers 16 residues. The V end was cut by 4 bases, the J end by 5 bases, with 20 bases between. Germline assignment: CDR1 LGHNA and CDR2 YNFKEQ. The DNA of the CDR3 is TGTGCCAGCAGCCCAGCTACCGGGACGGCCAGGGAGACCCAGTACTTC. It yields the protein CASSPATGTARETQYF.